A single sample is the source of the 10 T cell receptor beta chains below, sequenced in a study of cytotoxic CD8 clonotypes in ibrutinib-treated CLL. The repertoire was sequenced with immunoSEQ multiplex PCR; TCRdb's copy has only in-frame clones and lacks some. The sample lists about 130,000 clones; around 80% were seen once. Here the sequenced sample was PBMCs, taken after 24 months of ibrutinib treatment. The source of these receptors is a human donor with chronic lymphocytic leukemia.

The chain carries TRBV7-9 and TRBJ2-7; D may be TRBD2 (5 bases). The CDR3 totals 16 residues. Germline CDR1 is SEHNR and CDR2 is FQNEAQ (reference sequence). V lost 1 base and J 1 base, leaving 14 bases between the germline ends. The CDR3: CASSLVFGTRSYEQYF. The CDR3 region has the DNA TGTGCCAGCAGCTTAGTGTTCGGCACTAGATCCTACGAGCAGTACTTC.

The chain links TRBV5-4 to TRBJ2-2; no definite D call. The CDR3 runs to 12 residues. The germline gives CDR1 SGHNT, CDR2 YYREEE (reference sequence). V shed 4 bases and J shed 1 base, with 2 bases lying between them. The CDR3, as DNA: TGTGCCAGCAGCCAGAACACCGGGGAGCTGTTTTTT. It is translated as CASSQNTGELFF.

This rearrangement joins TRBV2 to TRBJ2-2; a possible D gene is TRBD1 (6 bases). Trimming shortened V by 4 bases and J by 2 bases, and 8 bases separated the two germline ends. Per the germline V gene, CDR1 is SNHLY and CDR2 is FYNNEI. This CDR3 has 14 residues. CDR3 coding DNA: TGTGCCAGCAGTGGGACAGTTAACACCGGGGAGCTGTTTTTT. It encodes CASSGTVNTGELFF.

CDR3 bases: TGTGCCAGCAGCTTAAGGGGTGTGGGGCAGCCGTACAATGAGCAGTTCTTC. It yields the protein CASSLRGVGQPYNEQFF. This chain links TRBV7-2 with TRBJ2-1; tentatively, D is TRBD1 (5 bases). This CDR3 is built from 17 residues. V lost 2 bases, J lost 4 bases, and 18 bases lay in between. From germline, CDR1 is SGHTA and CDR2 FQGNSA.

The CDR3 region is CASSHRGPTGNTIYF. In DNA form, the CDR3 reads TGTGCCAGCAGCCACAGGGGGCCTACTGGAAACACCATATATTTT. The J gene is TRBJ1-3, the V gene TRBV7-2; 9 bases align to TRBD1. Germline CDR1 and CDR2: SGHTA and FQGNSA. The CDR3 consists of 15 residues. The ends lost 5 bases at V and 2 bases at J; junction bases unmatched: 4.

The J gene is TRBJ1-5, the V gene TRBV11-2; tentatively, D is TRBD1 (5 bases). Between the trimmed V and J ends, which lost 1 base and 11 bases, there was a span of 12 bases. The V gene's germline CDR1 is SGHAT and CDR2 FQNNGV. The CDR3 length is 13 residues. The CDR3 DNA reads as TGTGCCAGCAGCTTAGTCGGGGGAGGAGCCCAGCATTTT. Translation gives CASSLVGGGAQHF.

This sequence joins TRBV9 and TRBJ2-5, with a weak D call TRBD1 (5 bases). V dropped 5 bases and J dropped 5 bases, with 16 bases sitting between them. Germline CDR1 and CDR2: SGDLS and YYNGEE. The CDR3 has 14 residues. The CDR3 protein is CASSFQGGGETQYF. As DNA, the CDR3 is TGTGCCAGCAGTTTTCAGGGCGGTGGGGAGACCCAGTACTTC.

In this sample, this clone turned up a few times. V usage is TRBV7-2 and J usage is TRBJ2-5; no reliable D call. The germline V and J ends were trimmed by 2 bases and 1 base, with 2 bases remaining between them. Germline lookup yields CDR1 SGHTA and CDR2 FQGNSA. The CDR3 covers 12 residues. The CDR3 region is CASSLPQETQYF. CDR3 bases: TGTGCCAGCAGCTTACCCCAAGAGACCCAGTACTTC.

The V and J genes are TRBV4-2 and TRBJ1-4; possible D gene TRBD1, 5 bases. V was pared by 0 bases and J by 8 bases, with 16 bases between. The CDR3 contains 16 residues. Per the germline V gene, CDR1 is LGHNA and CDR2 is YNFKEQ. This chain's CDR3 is CASSQERGPTGEKLFF. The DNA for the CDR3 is TGTGCCAGCAGCCAAGAAAGGGGCCCCACAGGAGAAAAACTGTTTTTT.

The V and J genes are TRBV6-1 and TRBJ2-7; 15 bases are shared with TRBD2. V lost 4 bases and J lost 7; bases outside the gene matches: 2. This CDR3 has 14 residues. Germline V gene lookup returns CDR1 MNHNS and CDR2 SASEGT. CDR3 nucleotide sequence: TGTGCCAGCAGTGTGGGACTAGCGGGGGGAGAGCAGTACTTC. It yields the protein CASSVGLAGGEQYF.